A selection of T cell receptor beta chains follows, all from one sample in a study of cytomegalovirus exposure and HLA in healthy donors. Profiled with immunoSEQ multiplex PCR; TCRdb holds only in-frame clones, not every one. The sample lists under 250,000 clones; 87% were seen once. The material sequenced was PBMCs. The source is a man aged 18 to 35 in good health and CMV-seronegative. Both conserved end residues are trimmed from each CDR3.

12	TRBV5-8	TRBJ2-7	ASSLFHSFYEQY
16	TRBV7-9	TRBJ2-1	ASSFNNPGVSPYNEQF
15	TRBV28	TRBJ2-7	ASSRPGTSGRTYEQY
12	TRBV6-5	TRBJ2-3	ASSFGGEGDTQY
13	TRBV12-2	TRBJ1-2	ASRSKGQGNYGYT
16	TRBV9	TRBJ1-2	ASSVGGPEALSSHGYT
13	TRBV5-1	TRBJ2-3	ASSLGRGYTDTQY
11	TRBV2	TRBJ1-5	ASTSRGDQPQH
12	TRBV6-5	TRBJ1-6	ATQQGSYNSPLH
14	TRBV28	TRBJ2-7	ASSLSPGTGGLEQY
12	TRBV2	TRBJ2-1	ASSARDRYNEQF
14	TRBV7-6	TRBJ2-1	ASSSLTSGGGNEQF
13	TRBV4-3	TRBJ1-3	ASSLGQTSGNTIY
11	TRBV30	TRBJ1-1	AWSQGAWTEAF
13	TRBV25-1	TRBJ2-7	ASSGPASGIYEQY
13	TRBV5-6	TRBJ2-2	ASSLISGSTGELF
14	TRBV28	TRBJ1-2	ASSSSPGQGSYGYT
13	TRBV11-2	TRBJ2-3	ASSFLHYSTDTQY
13	TRBV7-2	TRBJ2-5	ASSLTGDSSGSQY
10	TRBV15	TRBJ2-5	ATSREGQGKY
13	TRBV10-3	TRBJ1-1	AISTGQGPNTEAF
11	TRBV18	TRBJ2-5	ASSPDTIETQY